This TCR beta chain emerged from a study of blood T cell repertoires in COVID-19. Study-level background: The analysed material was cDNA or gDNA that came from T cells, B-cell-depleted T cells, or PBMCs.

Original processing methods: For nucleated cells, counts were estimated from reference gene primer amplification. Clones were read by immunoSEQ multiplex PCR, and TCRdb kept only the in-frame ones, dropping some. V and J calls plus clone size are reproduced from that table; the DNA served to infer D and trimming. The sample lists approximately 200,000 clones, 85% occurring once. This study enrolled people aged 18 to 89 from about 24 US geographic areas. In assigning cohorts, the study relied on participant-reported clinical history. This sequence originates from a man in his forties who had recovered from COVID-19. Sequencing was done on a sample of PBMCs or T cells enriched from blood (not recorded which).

The CDR3 nucleotides read TGCGCCAGCAGTTCCGGGACAGGGGGCTACAATGAGCAGTTCTTC. Protein sequence: CASSSGTGGYNEQFF. This chain connects TRBV5-1 to TRBJ2-1, with 11 nucleotides matching TRBD1. J lost 3 bases, V lost 5 bases, and 4 bases had no gene match. The CDR3 has 15 amino acids. From germline, CDR1 is SGHRS and CDR2 YFSETQ.